The 28 T cell receptor beta chains reported below all come from one sample, sequenced in a study of CD8+CD57+ T cells in acquired aplastic anemia. The TCR beta profiling, which covered VDJ combination and CDR3 sequence, was carried out using genomic DNA as the template. TCRdb re-derived calls from the reads in MiXCR, one entry per CDR3 protein. This table holds under 250,000 distinct CDR3 sequences, more than 40% found once. Only patients with CD8+CD57+ cell expansion on flow cytometry were chosen for sequencing. The specimen sequenced was sorted CD4+, CD8+, or CD8+CD57+ T cells (not recorded which) from PBMCs. The source of these receptors is a human donor with aplastic anemia.

V and J are TRBV7-9 and TRBJ2-1; D gene ambiguous. The ends were cut back, 3 bases at V and 10 bases at J, with 7 bases in the middle. The CDR3 is 11 amino acids. Germline lookup yields CDR1 SEHNR and CDR2 FQNEAQ (reference sequence). CDR3 loop: CASSFPGEQFF. CDR3 bases: TGTGCCAGCAGCTTCCCCGGGGAGCAGTTCTTC.

CDR3 sequence (DNA): TGTGCCACCAGTGATACCGGACCGGGACAGGCCAGCTACACCTTC. It codes for CATSDTGPGQASYTF. The chain uses TRBV24-1 and TRBJ1-2; the match to TRBD1 covers 8 bases. After removal of 3 bases from V and 9 bases from J, the junction contained 11 bases not matched to a gene. The CDR3 consists of 15 residues. Germline CDR1 is KGHDR and CDR2 is SFDVKD.

In its sample, this clonotype was seen a few times. J is TRBJ2-5 and V is TRBV30; D perhaps matches TRBD2 (6 bases). Trimming shortened V by 3 bases and J by 4 bases, and 18 bases separated the two germline ends. CDR1 is GTSNPN, CDR2 SVGIG, per germline (reference sequence). The CDR3 spans 15 residues. The CDR3 protein is CAWSGVGLTLETQYF. In nucleotides, the CDR3 is TGTGCCTGGAGCGGGGTAGGACTAACTTTAGAGACCCAGTACTTC.

The genes are TRBV29-1 and TRBJ2-3; D ambiguous. The CDR3 is made up of 13 amino acids. The germline gives CDR1 SQVTM, CDR2 ANQGSEA. The V and J ends lost 6 bases and 2 bases respectively, with 12 bases between them. The CDR3 region has the DNA TGCAGCGTAAGTCCCCGTCTCACAGATACGCAGTATTTT. This codes for CSVSPRLTDTQYF.

This clonotype was seen a single time. This sequence joins TRBV2 and TRBJ1-2; no definite D call. Per the germline V gene, CDR1 is SNHLY and CDR2 is FYNNEI. V lost 6 bases to trimming and J lost 8 bases, with 13 bases between them. The length of the CDR3 is 12 residues. CDR3 protein: CASRPWTKGYTF. The CDR3 DNA follows: TGTGCCAGCAGACCTTGGACGAAGGGCTACACCTTC. Combining the CDR3 with reference TRBV2 and TRBJ1-2 gives the whole variable domain EPEVTQTPSHQVTQMGQEVILRCVPISNHLYFYWYRQILGQKVEFLVSFYNNEISEKSEIFDDQFSVERPDGSNFTLKIRSTKLEDSAMYFCASRPWTKGYTFGSGTRLTVV.

This clonotype was counted once. This chain links TRBV27 with TRBJ1-6; D unclear. The CDR3 runs 13 residues. CDR1 MNHEY and CDR2 SMNVEV come from the germline V gene (reference sequence). V gave up 3 bases and J gave up 10 bases, with 10 bases separating them. The CDR3 protein is CASSLEGPSPLHF. CDR3 in DNA: TGTGCCAGCAGTTTGGAAGGCCCATCACCCCTCCACTTT.

CDR3 protein: CATSSEGFGSGANVLTF. For the CDR3, the DNA is TGTGCCACCAGCAGTGAGGGCTTTGGGTCTGGGGCCAACGTCCTGACTTTC. The chain couples TRBV15 to TRBJ2-6; TRBD2 is a possible D gene (5 bases). CDR3 length: 17 amino acids. V was pared by 3 bases and J by 1 base, with 13 bases between. Germline V gene lookup returns CDR1 LNHNV and CDR2 YYDKDF (reference sequence).

The chain uses TRBV28 and TRBJ2-5; the D gene could be TRBD1 or TRBD2 (5 bases each). Germline assignment: CDR1 MDHEN and CDR2 SYDVKM. The CDR3 has 13 amino acids. V lost 4 bases, J lost 3 bases, and 9 bases lay in between. In nucleotides, the CDR3 is TGTGCCAGCAGTTGGGACCTAGAAGAGACCCAGTACTTC. This encodes CASSWDLEETQYF. Looking up the rest from reference TRBV28 and TRBJ2-5 gives the full variable domain: DVKVTQSSRYLVKRTGEKVFLECVQDMDHENMFWYRQDPGLGLRLIYFSYDVKMKEKGDIPEGYSVSREKKERFSLILESASTNQTSMYLCASSWDLEETQYFGPGTRLLVL.

The CDR3 loop is CASSLLRTGAGNTIYF. CDR3 nucleotide sequence: TGTGCCAGTAGTCTCCTTAGGACAGGGGCTGGAAACACCATATATTTT. The chain couples TRBV19 to TRBJ1-3; 9 bases match TRBD1. The germline CDR1 and CDR2 sequences are LNHDA and SQIVND (reference sequence). This CDR3 has 16 residues. Trimming at V came to 5 bases and at J to 2 bases, leaving 7 bases not matched to a gene.

This clonotype was recorded at least ten times. The chain joins TRBV5-1 to TRBJ1-1; 7 positions match TRBD1. The CDR3 is made up of 11 amino acids. V lost 6 bases to trimming and J lost 8 bases; unmatched junction nucleotides: 4. Per germline, CDR1 SGHRS and CDR2 YFSETQ. This CDR3 reads CASTKDREAFF. The DNA of the CDR3 is TGCGCCAGCACTAAGGACAGGGAAGCTTTCTTT.

Points on this clonotype: Since a much larger clone is just one base distant, this may be a read error. V gene TRBV4-2 combines with J gene TRBJ2-1; TRBD2 aligns across 8 bases. V was clipped by 4 bases and J by 5 bases; unmatched bases: 10. Germline lookup yields CDR1 LGHNA and CDR2 YNFKEQ. The CDR3 has 16 amino acids. CDR3 DNA: TGTGCCAGCAGCCCTGACACTAGCGGAACCCACAATGAGCAGTTCTTC. As protein: CASSPDTSGTHNEQFF.

The V call is TRBV20-1, the J call TRBJ2-1; the D gene is possibly TRBD2 (6 bases). V was trimmed by 0 bases and J by 3 bases, leaving 12 bases between them. The CDR3 is made up of 15 amino acids. Germline CDR1 is DFQATT and CDR2 is SNEGSKA (reference sequence). The CDR3 DNA reads TGCAGTGCTAGAGATGTTGGCGGGATCTACAATGAGCAGTTCTTC. Translation gives CSARDVGGIYNEQFF.

This chain connects TRBV7-8 to TRBJ1-5, with 7 bases fitting TRBD1. The length of the CDR3 is 16 residues. Germline V lookup: CDR1 SGHVS, CDR2 FQNEAQ. The V and J ends lost 0 bases and 2 bases, in that order; junction bases with no gene match: 4. The CDR3 nucleotides are TGTGCCAGCAGCTTAGCGGGAGGGGGCGGCAATCAGCCCCAGCATTTT. This gives the protein CASSLAGGGGNQPQHF.

Many counts were recorded for this clonotype. V and J are TRBV4-1 and TRBJ1-1; possible D gene TRBD1, 5 bases. Trimming removed 4 bases from V and 3 bases from J, with 18 bases in between. Germline CDR1 and CDR2: MGHRA and YSYEKL. The CDR3 totals 16 residues. CDR3 loop: CASSRNIGGMDTEAFF. The CDR3, as DNA: TGCGCCAGCAGCCGTAACATCGGGGGGATGGACACTGAAGCTTTCTTT.

The gene calls are TRBV30 and TRBJ1-1, with no clear D. The CDR3 length is 10 residues. Trimming took off 5 bases at V and 6 bases at J, with 7 bases between the two ends. Per the germline V gene, CDR1 is GTSNPN and CDR2 is SVGIG (reference sequence). As DNA, the CDR3 is TGTGCCTGGCCATGGTCTGAAGCTTTCTTT. Its translation is CAWPWSEAFF.

A note on this clonotype: Since the CDR3 does not end with the conserved phenylalanine or tryptophan, this likely comes from a read error. The chain has TRBV5-1 and TRBJ1-2; D ambiguous. Per germline, CDR1 SGHRS and CDR2 YFSETQ. This CDR3 has 12 residues. Trimming stripped 5 bases from V and 6 bases from J, with 11 bases between. The CDR3 nucleotides are TGCGCCAGCAGAATTGAGGCTAATGGCTACACCCTC. This encodes CASRIEANGYTL.

There are many counts of this clonotype. The chain carries TRBV10-1 and TRBJ1-1; D unclear. Trimming pared 6 bases from V and 0 bases from J, leaving 8 bases between. The germline V gene has CDR1 WNHNN and CDR2 SYGVQD (reference sequence). The CDR3 extends over 13 amino acids. The CDR3 reads CASSGGVNTEAFF. CDR3 nucleotide sequence: TGCGCCAGCAGCGGCGGGGTGAACACTGAAGCTTTCTTT.

On this clonotype: One base away lies a much larger clone, so this may be a sequencing read error. The V call is TRBV19, the J call TRBJ1-2; D is unclear. Germline-derived CDR1 and CDR2 are LNHDA and SQIVND (reference sequence). This CDR3 has 17 residues. Trimming stripped 5 bases from V and 7 bases from J, with 26 bases between. CDR3 DNA: TGTGCCAGTAGTGTATTAGGGAGAGGAACCGCCCGTTCTGGCTACACCTTC. This gives the protein CASSVLGRGTARSGYTF.

This chain connects TRBV7-2 to TRBJ2-6, with 9 bases matching TRBD1. V lost 5 bases to trimming and J lost 0 bases; unmatched junction nucleotides: 5. The germline V gene has CDR1 SGHTA and CDR2 FQGNSA. CDR3 size: 17 residues. The CDR3 DNA is TGTGCCAGCAGCGCCTTGACAGGGGGCTCTGGGGCCAACGTCCTGACTTTC. Translation gives CASSALTGGSGANVLTF.

Points on this clonotype: A junction boundary mismatches the germline segment, possibly from a read error. This chain connects TRBV4-1 to TRBJ2-7, with TRBD2 matching 11 bases. Germline V lookup: CDR1 MGHRA, CDR2 YSYEKL. This CDR3 is 15 amino acids long. The CDR3 DNA reads as TGTGCCAGCAGCCCTGCCGGGACTAGCGGAAGGGAGCAGTACTTC. This sequence encodes CASSPAGTSGREQYF.

Concerning this clonotype itself: This likely comes from a read error, as the CDR3 has no conserved phenylalanine or tryptophan at its end. The chain recombines TRBV4-3 with TRBJ1-2; D not resolved. Trimming removed 0 bases from V and 3 bases from J, with 11 bases in between. The CDR3 runs to 15 residues. The germline V gene has CDR1 LGHNA and CDR2 YSLEER. CDR3 amino acids: CASSQDRSGDYGYTL. In DNA, the CDR3 is TGCGCCAGCAGCCAAGATCGTTCAGGAGACTATGGCTACACCCTC.

The chain links TRBV24-1 to TRBJ1-6; D remains unclear. Trimming took off 7 bases at V and 10 bases at J, with 13 bases between the two ends. The CDR3 is made up of 13 amino acids. Germline V gene data show CDR1 as KGHDR and CDR2 as SFDVKD. In DNA form, the CDR3 reads TGTGCCACCAGCCGCGGGGTAGAGTCACCCCTCCACTTT. Its protein product is CATSRGVESPLHF.

Of note for this clonotype: The conserved closing phenylalanine or tryptophan is absent in this CDR3, likely reflecting a read error. The genes are TRBV19 and TRBJ1-6; D remains unclear. Germline lookup yields CDR1 LNHDA and CDR2 SQIVND (reference sequence). The CDR3 is 16 residues long. The CDR3 DNA follows: TGTGCCAGTGGTATTAGTCTCGGGCGAACTGATTCACCCCTCCACGTT. It encodes CASGISLGRTDSPLHV.

This clonotype was detected only a few times. The chain recombines TRBV6-2 or TRBV6-3 with TRBJ2-1, with TRBD2 identical over 7 bases. Trimming cost V 2 bases and J 5 bases; bases outside gene matches: 6. This CDR3 is built from 15 residues. CDR1 MNHEY and CDR2 SVGEGT come from the germline V gene. CDR3 sequence (DNA): TGTGCCAGCAGTTACGGTAGCGGGCAAAACAATGAGCAGTTCTTC. Residues: CASSYGSGQNNEQFF.

The rearrangement uses TRBV6-2 or TRBV6-3 and TRBJ2-2; TRBD1 aligns across 8 bases. Germline CDR1 is MNHEY and CDR2 is SVGEGT. The junction had 9 bases not matched to a gene; V was cut back by 5 bases and J by 1 base. The CDR3 covers 17 residues. The CDR3 region has the DNA TGTGCCAGCAGTCCCGAGACAGGGGTGAAGAACACCGGGGAGCTGTTTTTT. Encoded protein: CASSPETGVKNTGELFF.

This clonotype was seen ten or more times. This sequence joins TRBV10-3 and TRBJ2-3; D possibly uses TRBD1 or TRBD2 (5 bases each). The CDR3 consists of 11 residues. CDR1 and CDR2 (germline): ENHRY, SYGVKD. V was trimmed by 8 bases and J by 8 bases, leaving 11 bases between them. The CDR3 sequence is CAIQDGTTQYF. In nucleotides, the CDR3 is TGTGCCATCCAGGACGGGACTACGCAGTATTTT.

The chain joins TRBV7-9 to TRBJ1-1, with unresolved D. V lost 0 bases to trimming and J lost 6 bases, with 17 bases between them. The CDR3 contains 16 residues. Per germline, CDR1 SEHNR and CDR2 FQNEAQ (reference sequence). The CDR3 is CASSLARYDSLAEAFF. DNA of the CDR3: TGTGCCAGCAGCTTAGCCCGATACGATTCGCTGGCTGAAGCTTTCTTT.

This clonotype was counted a few times. The V gene is TRBV6-2 or TRBV6-3, the J gene TRBJ2-7; a possible D gene is TRBD1 (5 bases). This CDR3 is built from 13 residues. V shed 10 bases and J shed 0 bases, with 13 bases lying between them. Germline CDR1 reads MNHEY; CDR2 reads SVGEGT. The CDR3 is CATGRENSYEQYF. In DNA, the CDR3 is TGTGCCACCGGCAGGGAAAACTCCTACGAGCAGTACTTC.